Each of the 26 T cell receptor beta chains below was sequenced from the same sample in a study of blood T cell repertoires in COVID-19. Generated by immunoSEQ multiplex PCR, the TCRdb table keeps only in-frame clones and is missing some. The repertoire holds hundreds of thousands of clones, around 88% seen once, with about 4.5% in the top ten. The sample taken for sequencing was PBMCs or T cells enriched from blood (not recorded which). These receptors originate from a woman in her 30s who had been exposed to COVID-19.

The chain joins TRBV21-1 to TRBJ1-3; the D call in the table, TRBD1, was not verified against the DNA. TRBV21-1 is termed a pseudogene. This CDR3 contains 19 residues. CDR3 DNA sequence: TGTGCCAGCAGCAAACTCTGGACAGGGGGCCTCGGGGCTGGAAACACCATATATTTT. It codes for CASSKLWTGGLGAGNTIYF.

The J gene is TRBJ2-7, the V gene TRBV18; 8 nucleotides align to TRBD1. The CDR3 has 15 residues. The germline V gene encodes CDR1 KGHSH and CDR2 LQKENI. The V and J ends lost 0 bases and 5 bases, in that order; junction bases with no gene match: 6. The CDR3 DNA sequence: TGTGCCAGCTCACCACCGAGTTCAGGGGGCAACGAGCAGTACTTC. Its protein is CASSPPSSGGNEQYF.

CDR3 nucleotides: TGTGCCAGCAGCTTAGTTGGGGCAGTACTTTATGGCTACACCTTC. This translates into CASSLVGAVLYGYTF. The genes are TRBV7-2 and TRBJ1-2; the D gene is possibly TRBD1 (5 bases). This CDR3 has 15 residues. V lost 1 base and J 5 bases, leaving 14 bases between the germline ends. Germline CDR1 SGHTA, CDR2 FQGNSA.

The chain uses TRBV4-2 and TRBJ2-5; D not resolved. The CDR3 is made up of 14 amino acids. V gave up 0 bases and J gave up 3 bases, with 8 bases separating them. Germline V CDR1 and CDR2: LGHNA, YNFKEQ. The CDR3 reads CASSQDGWEETQYF. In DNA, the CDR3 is TGTGCCAGCAGCCAAGACGGGTGGGAAGAGACCCAGTACTTC.

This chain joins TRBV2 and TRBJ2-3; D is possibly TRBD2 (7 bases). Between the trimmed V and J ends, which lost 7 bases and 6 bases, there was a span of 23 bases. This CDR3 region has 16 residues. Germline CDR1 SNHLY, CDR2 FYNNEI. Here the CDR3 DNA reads TGTGCCAGCACCGCACGAAGGGGGGGCAGTTGGGATACGCAGTATTTT. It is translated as CASTARRGGSWDTQYF.

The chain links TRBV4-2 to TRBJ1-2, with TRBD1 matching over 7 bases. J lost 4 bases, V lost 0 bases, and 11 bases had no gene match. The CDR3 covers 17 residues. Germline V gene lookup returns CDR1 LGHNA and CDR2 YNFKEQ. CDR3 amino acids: CASSQDLAGRTGYGYTF. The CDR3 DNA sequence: TGTGCCAGCAGCCAAGATCTGGCGGGTAGGACAGGCTATGGCTACACCTTC.

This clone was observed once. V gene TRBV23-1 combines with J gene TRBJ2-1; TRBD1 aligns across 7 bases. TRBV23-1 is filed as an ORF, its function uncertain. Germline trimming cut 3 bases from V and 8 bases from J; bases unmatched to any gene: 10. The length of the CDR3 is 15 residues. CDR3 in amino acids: CASSHPGQVRDEQFF. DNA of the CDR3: TGCGCCAGCAGTCACCCCGGACAGGTTAGGGATGAGCAGTTCTTC.

CDR3: CAAGGGIWYGYTF. The CDR3 bases are TGTGCCGCGGGCGGGGGGATATGGTATGGCTACACCTTC. This chain connects TRBV19 to TRBJ1-2; tentatively, D is TRBD1 (5 bases). The germline V gene encodes CDR1 LNHDA and CDR2 SQIVND (reference sequence). The V gene lost 11 bases and the J gene lost 5 bases, with 18 bases spanning the gap. The CDR3 has 13 amino acids.

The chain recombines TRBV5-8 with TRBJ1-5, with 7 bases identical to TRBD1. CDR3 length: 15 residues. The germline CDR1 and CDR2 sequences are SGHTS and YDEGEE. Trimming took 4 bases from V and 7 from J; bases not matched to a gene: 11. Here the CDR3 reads CASSPTGKRNQPQHF. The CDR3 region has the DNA TGTGCCAGCAGCCCGACAGGGAAACGAAACCAGCCCCAGCATTTT.

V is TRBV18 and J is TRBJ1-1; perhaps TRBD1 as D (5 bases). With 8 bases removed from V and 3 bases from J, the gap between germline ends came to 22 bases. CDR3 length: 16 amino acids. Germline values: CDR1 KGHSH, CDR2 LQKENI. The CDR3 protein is CASARQGAGLHTEAFF. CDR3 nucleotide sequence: TGTGCCAGCGCACGTCAAGGGGCAGGCTTGCACACTGAAGCTTTCTTT.

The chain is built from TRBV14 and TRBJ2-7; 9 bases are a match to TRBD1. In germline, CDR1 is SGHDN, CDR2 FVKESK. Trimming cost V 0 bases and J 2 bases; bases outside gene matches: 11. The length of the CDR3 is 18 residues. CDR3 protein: CASSQETGGLRYTYEQYF. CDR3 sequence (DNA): TGTGCCAGCAGCCAAGAAACAGGGGGCCTGCGATATACCTACGAGCAGTACTTC. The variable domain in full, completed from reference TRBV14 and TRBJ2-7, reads EAGVTQFPSHSVIEKGQTVTLRCDPISGHDNLYWYRRVMGKEIKFLLHFVKESKQDESGMPNNRFLAERTGGTYSTLKVQPAELEDSGVYFCASSQETGGLRYTYEQYFGPGTRLTVT.

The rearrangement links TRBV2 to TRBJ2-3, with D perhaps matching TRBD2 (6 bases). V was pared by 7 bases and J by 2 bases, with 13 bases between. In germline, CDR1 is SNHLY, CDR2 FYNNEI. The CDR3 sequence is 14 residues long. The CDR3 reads CASIPGTYTDTQYF. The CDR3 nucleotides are TGTGCCAGCATCCCCGGGACTTACACAGATACGCAGTATTTT.

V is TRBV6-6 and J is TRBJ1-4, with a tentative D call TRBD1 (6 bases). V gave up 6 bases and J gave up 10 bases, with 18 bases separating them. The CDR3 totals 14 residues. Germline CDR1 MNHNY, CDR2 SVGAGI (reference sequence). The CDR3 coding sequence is TGTGCCAGCAGCCAAGGGGGGGTGTTCGGAAAACTGTTTTTT. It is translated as CASSQGGVFGKLFF.

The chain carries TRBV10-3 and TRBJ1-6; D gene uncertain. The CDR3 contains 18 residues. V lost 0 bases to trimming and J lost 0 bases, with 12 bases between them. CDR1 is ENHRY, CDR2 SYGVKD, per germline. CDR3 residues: CAISESWLPSSYNSPLHF. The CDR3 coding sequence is TGTGCCATCAGTGAGTCGTGGCTCCCTAGCTCCTATAATTCACCCCTCCACTTT.

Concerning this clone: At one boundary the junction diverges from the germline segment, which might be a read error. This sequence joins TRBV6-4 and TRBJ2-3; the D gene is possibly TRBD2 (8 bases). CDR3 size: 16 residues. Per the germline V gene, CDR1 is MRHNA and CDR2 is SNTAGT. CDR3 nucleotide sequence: TGTGCCACCAGTCTTACGGGAGGGACAGGCACAGATACGCAGTATTTT. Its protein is CATSLTGGTGTDTQYF.

The CDR3 nucleotides read TGTGCCAGCAGAATAGGACTAGGGGACTACGAGCAGTACTTC. Protein sequence: CASRIGLGDYEQYF. This chain connects TRBV27 to TRBJ2-7; 7 bases line up with TRBD2. CDR1 MNHEY and CDR2 SMNVEV come from the germline V gene (reference sequence). The CDR3 spans 14 residues. The V gene end was trimmed by 6 bases and the J gene end by 3 bases; junction bases not matched to a gene: 8.

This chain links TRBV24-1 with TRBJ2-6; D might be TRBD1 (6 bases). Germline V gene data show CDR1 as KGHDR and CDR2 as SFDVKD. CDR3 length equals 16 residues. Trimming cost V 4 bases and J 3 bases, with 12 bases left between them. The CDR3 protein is CATSDRQGNGANVLTF. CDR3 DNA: TGTGCCACCAGTGACCGTCAGGGGAATGGGGCCAACGTCCTGACTTTC.

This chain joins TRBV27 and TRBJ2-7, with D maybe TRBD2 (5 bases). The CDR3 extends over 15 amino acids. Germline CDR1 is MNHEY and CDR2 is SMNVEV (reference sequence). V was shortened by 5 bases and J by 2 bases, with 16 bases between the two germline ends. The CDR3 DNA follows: TGTGCCAGCAGTCCCGAGCTGAGGAGGCCCTACGAGCAGTACTTC. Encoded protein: CASSPELRRPYEQYF.

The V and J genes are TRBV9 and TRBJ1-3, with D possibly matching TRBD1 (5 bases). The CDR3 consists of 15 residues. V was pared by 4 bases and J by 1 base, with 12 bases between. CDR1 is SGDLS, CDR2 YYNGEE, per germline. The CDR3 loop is CASSPTGGSGNTIYF. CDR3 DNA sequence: TGTGCCAGCAGCCCAACAGGAGGGTCTGGAAACACCATATATTTT.

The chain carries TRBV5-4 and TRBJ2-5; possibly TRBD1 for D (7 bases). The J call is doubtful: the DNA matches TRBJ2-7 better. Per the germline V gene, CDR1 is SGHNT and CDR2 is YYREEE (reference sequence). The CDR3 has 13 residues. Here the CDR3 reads CASSPGDSYEQYF. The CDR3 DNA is TGTGCCAGCAGCCCGGGGGACAGCTACGAGCAGTACTTC.

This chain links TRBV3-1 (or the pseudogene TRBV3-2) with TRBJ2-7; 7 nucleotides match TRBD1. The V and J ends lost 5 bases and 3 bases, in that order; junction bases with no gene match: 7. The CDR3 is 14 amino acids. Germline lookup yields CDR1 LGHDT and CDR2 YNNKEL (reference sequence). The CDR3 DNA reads TGTGCCAGCAGCTTGACAGGGAAAAGCTACGAGCAGTACTTC. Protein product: CASSLTGKSYEQYF.

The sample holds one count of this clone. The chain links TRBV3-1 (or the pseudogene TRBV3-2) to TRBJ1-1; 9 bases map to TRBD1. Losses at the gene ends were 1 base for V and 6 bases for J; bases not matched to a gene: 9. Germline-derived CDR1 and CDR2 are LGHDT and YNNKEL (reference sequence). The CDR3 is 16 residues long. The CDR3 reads CASSQGWGQGRSEAFF. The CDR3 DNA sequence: TGTGCCAGCAGCCAAGGTTGGGGACAGGGCAGGTCTGAAGCTTTCTTT.

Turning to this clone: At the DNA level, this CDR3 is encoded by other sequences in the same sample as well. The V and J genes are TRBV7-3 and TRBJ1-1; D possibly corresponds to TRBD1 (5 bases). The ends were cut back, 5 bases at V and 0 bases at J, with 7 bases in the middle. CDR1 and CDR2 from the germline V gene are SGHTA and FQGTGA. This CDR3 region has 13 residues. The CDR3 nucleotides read TGTGCCAGCAGCGCAGGGATGAACACTGAAGCTTTCTTT. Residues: CASSAGMNTEAFF.

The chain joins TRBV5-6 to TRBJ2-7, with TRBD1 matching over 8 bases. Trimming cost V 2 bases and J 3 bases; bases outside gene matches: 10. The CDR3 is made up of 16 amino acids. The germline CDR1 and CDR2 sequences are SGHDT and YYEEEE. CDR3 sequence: CASSFGTGPPYYEQYF. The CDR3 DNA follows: TGTGCCAGCAGCTTCGGGACAGGCCCTCCTTACTACGAGCAGTACTTC.

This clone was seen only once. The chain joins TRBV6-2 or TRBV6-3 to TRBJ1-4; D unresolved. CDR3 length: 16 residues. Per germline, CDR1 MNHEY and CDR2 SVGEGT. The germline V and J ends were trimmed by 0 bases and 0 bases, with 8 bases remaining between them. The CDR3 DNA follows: TGTGCCAGCAGTTACTCGGCAGATACAACTAATGAAAAACTGTTTTTT. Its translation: CASSYSADTTNEKLFF.

The CDR3 sequence: CASSFSTGPSYEQYF. Written as DNA, the CDR3 is TGTGCCAGCAGCTTCTCGACAGGACCTTCCTACGAGCAGTACTTC. The chain recombines TRBV11-3 with TRBJ2-7; D is perhaps TRBD1 (6 bases). This CDR3 has 15 amino acids. Deletions cut 3 bases from V and 1 base from J, with 13 bases between. Germline V gives CDR1 SGHNT, CDR2 YENEEA.